This T cell receptor (beta chain) was sequenced during a study of cytomegalovirus exposure and HLA in healthy donors. Study results and limitations: Sequence variants that were highly shared formed a cluster that was likely a sequencing artifact.

With respect to this clone: Its cognate antigen is unknown.

Vbeta (60) and Jbeta (13) primers were used in the PCR. Assay used: immunoSEQ multiplex PCR; TCRdb lists only in-frame clones, some missing. This repertoire shows approximately 180,000 clones, about four fifths found once; its top ten account for around 3%. V lost 2 bases and J lost 13, with 12 bases in between. Germline lookup yields CDR1 MNHEY and CDR2 SVGAGI. The CDR3 runs to 13 residues. The donors gave bone marrow, and they were healthy. Sequenced sample: PBMCs. The chain couples TRBV6-5 to TRBJ1-6; D not resolved. The receptor was derived from a male donor in good health and CMV-seronegative. The CDR3 nucleotides are TGTGCCAGCAGTTACGGCCCCTCCGTGCCCCTCCACTTT. Amino acids: CASSYGPSVPLHF.